These 15 T cell receptor beta chains came from one sample sequenced in a study of T cell responses to AZD1222 COVID-19 vaccine (dated by TCRdb to the early 2020s). Library creation used the immunoSEQ multiplex PCR assay. TCRdb's version of the immuneACCESS table is confined to in-frame rearrangements and falls short of the full clone set. An unresolved V gene accounts for under half of the shortfall where checked; the remainder is of unknown origin. This sample lists approximately 150,000 clones; nearly 95% were detected once. In total, the top ten clones hold around 5% of the sample. The sample's time point, from its label and the paper: baseline before first vaccination. The sequencing used peripheral blood, collected on day 0 of AZD1222 vaccination. The source of these receptors is an adult in good health.

The gene calls are TRBV28 and TRBJ1-5; 8 bases are a match to TRBD1. The CDR3 is made up of 15 amino acids. Trimming took 5 bases from V and 2 from J; bases not matched to a gene: 5. Germline CDR1 is MDHEN and CDR2 is SYDVKM. Here the CDR3 DNA reads TGTGCCAGCAGTGTTCGGGGACAGGGCAATCAGCCCCAGCATTTT. Protein sequence: CASSVRGQGNQPQHF.

V and J are TRBV7-2 and TRBJ1-5; 8 bases align to TRBD1. The CDR3 has 15 residues. V trimming: 4 bases; J trimming: 5 bases; junction bases outside the gene matches: 7. Germline CDR1 SGHTA, CDR2 FQGNSA. This chain's CDR3 is CASSSRQGLDQPQHF. The CDR3 nucleotides are TGTGCCAGCAGCTCCAGACAGGGGCTCGATCAGCCCCAGCATTTT.

The V gene is TRBV30, the J gene TRBJ1-2, with 8 bases matching TRBD1. After removal of 2 bases from V and 8 bases from J, the junction contained 10 bases not matched to a gene. The CDR3 consists of 14 residues. CDR1 is GTSNPN, CDR2 SVGIG, per germline (reference sequence). CDR3 bases: TGTGCCTGGAGTCCCGGACGGACAGGGAGCGGCTACACCTTC. Translating it yields CAWSPGRTGSGYTF.

V gene TRBV6-2 or TRBV6-3 combines with J gene TRBJ2-1; no clear D gene. The CDR3 runs to 14 residues. V was pared by 6 bases and J by 0 bases, with 9 bases between. Germline values: CDR1 MNHEY, CDR2 SVGEGT. The CDR3 region has the DNA TGTGCCAGCAGCCAATCTAGCTCCTACAATGAGCAGTTCTTC. Its protein is CASSQSSSYNEQFF.

This clone came up once. The rearrangement uses TRBV27 and TRBJ1-2, with D unresolved. CDR1 is MNHEY, CDR2 SMNVEV, per germline (reference sequence). V was pared by 5 bases and J by 4 bases, with 17 bases between. The CDR3 covers 15 residues. The CDR3 nucleotides read TGTGCCAGCAGTCCCAACATAAATCCACTCTATGGCTACACCTTC. Amino acids: CASSPNINPLYGYTF.

The CDR3 DNA is TGTGCTAGTGGTTTTTTCCCCGGGCTGCAAGAGTATGGCACAGATACGCAGTATTTT. This sequence encodes CASGFFPGLQEYGTDTQYF. The chain combines TRBV12-5 with TRBJ2-3; D gene ambiguous. With 3 bases removed from V and 1 base from J, the gap between germline ends came to 23 bases. Germline CDR1 LGHNT, CDR2 FRNRAP. This CDR3 contains 19 residues.

This chain uses TRBV9 with TRBJ1-1; no clear D. This CDR3 is 14 amino acids long. Germline lookup yields CDR1 SGDLS and CDR2 YYNGEE. Trimming removed 0 bases from V and 1 base from J, with 7 bases in between. The DNA for the CDR3 is TGTGCCAGCAGCGTAGGGTGGAAGAACACTGAAGCTTTCTTT. It yields the protein CASSVGWKNTEAFF.

V is TRBV28 and J is TRBJ2-5; 14 nucleotides align to TRBD2. V dropped 5 bases and J dropped 2; count of bases not matched to a gene: 10. CDR1 MDHEN and CDR2 SYDVKM come from the germline V gene. The CDR3 is made up of 18 amino acids. The CDR3 nucleotides read TGTGCCAGCAGTCCCGGACTAGCGGGAGGCGGGCTACAAGAGACCCAGTACTTC. Protein: CASSPGLAGGGLQETQYF.

The genes are TRBV11-3 and TRBJ2-3; 8 bases are a match to TRBD2. Germline V lookup: CDR1 SGHNT, CDR2 YENEEA. V was clipped by 4 bases and J by 4 bases; unmatched bases: 1. The CDR3 length is 13 residues. This CDR3 reads CASSWGLADTQYF. DNA of the CDR3: TGTGCCAGCAGCTGGGGACTAGCAGATACGCAGTATTTT.

V gene TRBV2 combines with J gene TRBJ1-1, with D possibly matching TRBD1 (6 bases). V shed 2 bases and J shed 1 base, with 11 bases lying between them. Germline CDR1 SNHLY, CDR2 FYNNEI. The CDR3 consists of 15 residues. For the CDR3, the DNA is TGTGCCAGCAGTGAAAGGCAGGGACAGAACACTGAAGCTTTCTTT. As protein: CASSERQGQNTEAFF.

In its sample, this clone was seen once. The chain uses TRBV9 and TRBJ2-1; 10 bases fit TRBD2. V gave up 0 bases and J gave up 4 bases; unmatched junction bases: 1. CDR3 length: 15 amino acids. Germline lookup yields CDR1 SGDLS and CDR2 YYNGEE. The CDR3 is CASSVVSGGYNEQFF. The CDR3 nucleotides are TGTGCCAGCAGCGTAGTTAGCGGGGGGTACAATGAGCAGTTCTTC.

This rearrangement joins TRBV3-1 (or the pseudogene TRBV3-2) to TRBJ1-1; D gene ambiguous. The V gene's germline CDR1 is LGHDT and CDR2 YNNKEL (reference sequence). Trimming cost V 3 bases and J 6 bases, with 11 bases left between them. The CDR3 consists of 13 residues. CDR3 amino acids: CASSQGRRPEAFF. The CDR3 DNA reads as TGTGCCAGCAGCCAGGGCAGACGGCCTGAAGCTTTCTTT.

This rearrangement joins TRBV30 to TRBJ2-3; a possible D gene is TRBD2 (5 bases). Deletions cut 3 bases from V and 0 bases from J, with 13 bases between. This CDR3 has 15 residues. Looked up from germline, CDR1 is GTSNPN and CDR2 is SVGIG (reference sequence). CDR3 sequence (DNA): TGTGCCTGGAGCAACGGGGATCGGAGCACAGATACGCAGTATTTT. It codes for CAWSNGDRSTDTQYF.

The CDR3 nucleotides are TGTGCCAGCAGTGTTGCGGGAGCCTCCACAGATACGCAGTATTTT. Translation gives CASSVAGASTDTQYF. The V and J genes are TRBV25-1 and TRBJ2-3, with 7 bases lining up with TRBD2. This CDR3 is 15 amino acids long. Germline V lookup: CDR1 MGHDK, CDR2 SYGVNS. V shed 4 bases, J shed 2 bases, and the junction held 6 bases outside the gene matches.

This clone was seen only once. The CDR3 DNA reads as TGTGCCAGCAGCCAAGAGGCAAGACTCTACGAGCAGTACTTC. Protein sequence: CASSQEARLYEQYF. The chain is built from TRBV3-1 (or the pseudogene TRBV3-2) and TRBJ2-7; unclear D gene. Trimming removed 0 bases from V and 3 bases from J, with 9 bases in between. The CDR3 loop spans 14 amino acids. Germline-derived CDR1 and CDR2 are LGHDT and YNNKEL (reference sequence).